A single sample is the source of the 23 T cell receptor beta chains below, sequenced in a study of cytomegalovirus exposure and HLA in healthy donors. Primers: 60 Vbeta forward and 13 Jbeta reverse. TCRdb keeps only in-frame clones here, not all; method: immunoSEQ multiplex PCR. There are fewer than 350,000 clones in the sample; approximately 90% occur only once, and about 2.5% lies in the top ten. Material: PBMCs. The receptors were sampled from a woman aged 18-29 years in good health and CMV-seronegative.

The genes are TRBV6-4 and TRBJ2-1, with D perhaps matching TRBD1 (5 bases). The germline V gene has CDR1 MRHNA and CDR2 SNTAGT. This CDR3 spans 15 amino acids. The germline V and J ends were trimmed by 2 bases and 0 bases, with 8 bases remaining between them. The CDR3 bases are TGTGCCAGCAGTGACGGGCAGGGCTCCTACAATGAGCAGTTCTTC. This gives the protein CASSDGQGSYNEQFF.

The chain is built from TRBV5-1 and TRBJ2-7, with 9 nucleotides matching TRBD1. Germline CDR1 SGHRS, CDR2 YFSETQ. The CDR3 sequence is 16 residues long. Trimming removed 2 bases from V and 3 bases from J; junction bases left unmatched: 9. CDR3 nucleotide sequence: TGCGCCAGCAGCTTAAAGCGCGGACAGGGGTTCTACGAGCAGTACTTC. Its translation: CASSLKRGQGFYEQYF.

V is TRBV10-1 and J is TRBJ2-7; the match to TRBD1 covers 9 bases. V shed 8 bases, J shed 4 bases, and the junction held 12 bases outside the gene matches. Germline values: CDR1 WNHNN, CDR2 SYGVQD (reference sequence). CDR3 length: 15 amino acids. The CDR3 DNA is TGCGCCAGCGGCCCCACCGGGACAGGGCGGTACGAGCAGTACTTC. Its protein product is CASGPTGTGRYEQYF.

CDR3 nucleotides: TGTGCCAGCTCACCAATGGAGACAGGGGCCAACACTGAAGCTTTCTTT. This sequence encodes CASSPMETGANTEAFF. The V gene is TRBV18, the J gene TRBJ1-1; TRBD1 matches at 8 bases. This CDR3 is built from 16 residues. With 2 bases clipped from V and 2 bases from J, the junction kept 7 bases outside the gene matches. Germline CDR1 and CDR2: KGHSH and LQKENI.

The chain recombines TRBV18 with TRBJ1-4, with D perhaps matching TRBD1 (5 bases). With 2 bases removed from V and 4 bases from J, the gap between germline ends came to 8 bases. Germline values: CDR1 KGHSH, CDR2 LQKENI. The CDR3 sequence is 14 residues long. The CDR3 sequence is CASSPTGGNEKLFF. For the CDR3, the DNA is TGTGCCAGCTCACCAACGGGGGGTAATGAAAAACTGTTTTTT.

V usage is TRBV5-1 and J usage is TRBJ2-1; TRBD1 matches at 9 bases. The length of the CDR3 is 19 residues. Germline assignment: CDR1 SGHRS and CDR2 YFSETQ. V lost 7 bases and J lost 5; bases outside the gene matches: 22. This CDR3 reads CASFEEENRGRTADNEQFF. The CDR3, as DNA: TGCGCCAGCTTCGAGGAGGAAAACAGGGGGCGCACGGCGGACAATGAGCAGTTCTTC. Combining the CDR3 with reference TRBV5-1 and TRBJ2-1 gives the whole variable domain KAGVTQTPRYLIKTRGQQVTLSCSPISGHRSVSWYQQTPGQGLQFLFEYFSETQRNKGNFPGRFSGRQFSNSRSEMNVSTLELGDSALYLCASFEEENRGRTADNEQFFGPGTRLTVL.

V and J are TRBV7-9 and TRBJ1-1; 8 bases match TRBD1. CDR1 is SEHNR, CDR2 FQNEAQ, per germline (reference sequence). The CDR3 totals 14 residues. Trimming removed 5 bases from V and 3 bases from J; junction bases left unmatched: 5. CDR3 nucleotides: TGTGCCAGCAGCCAGACAGGGGTCGACACTGAAGCTTTCTTT. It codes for CASSQTGVDTEAFF.

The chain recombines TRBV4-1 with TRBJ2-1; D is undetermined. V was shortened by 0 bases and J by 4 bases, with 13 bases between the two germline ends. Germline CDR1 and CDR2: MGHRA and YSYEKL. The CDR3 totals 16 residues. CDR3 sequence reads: CASSQDFPSSYNEQFF. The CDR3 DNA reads TGCGCCAGCAGCCAAGATTTTCCTAGTTCTTACAATGAGCAGTTCTTC.

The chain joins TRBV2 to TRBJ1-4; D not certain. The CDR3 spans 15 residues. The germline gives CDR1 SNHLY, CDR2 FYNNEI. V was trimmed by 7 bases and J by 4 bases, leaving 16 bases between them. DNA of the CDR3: TGTGCCAGCACCTCCAGCGGCCTATTTAATGAAAAACTGTTTTTT. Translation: CASTSSGLFNEKLFF. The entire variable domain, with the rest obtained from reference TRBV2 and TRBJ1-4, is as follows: EPEVTQTPSHQVTQMGQEVILRCVPISNHLYFYWYRQILGQKVEFLVSFYNNEISEKSEIFDDQFSVERPDGSNFTLKIRSTKLEDSAMYFCASTSSGLFNEKLFFGSGTQLSVL.

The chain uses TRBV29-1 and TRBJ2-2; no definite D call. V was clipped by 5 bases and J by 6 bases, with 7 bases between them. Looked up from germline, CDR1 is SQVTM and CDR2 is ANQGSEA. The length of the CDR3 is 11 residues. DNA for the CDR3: TGCAGCGTTTATTATTCCGGGGAGCTGTTTTTT. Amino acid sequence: CSVYYSGELFF.

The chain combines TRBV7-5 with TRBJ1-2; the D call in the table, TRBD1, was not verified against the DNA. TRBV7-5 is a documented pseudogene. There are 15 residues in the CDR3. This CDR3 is CARSPRQGLNYGYTF. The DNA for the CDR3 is TGTGCCAGAAGCCCGCGACAGGGATTAAACTATGGCTACACCTTC.

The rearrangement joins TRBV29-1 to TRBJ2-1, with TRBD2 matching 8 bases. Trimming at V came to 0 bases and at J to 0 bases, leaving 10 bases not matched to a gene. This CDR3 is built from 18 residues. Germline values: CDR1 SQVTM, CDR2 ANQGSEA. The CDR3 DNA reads TGCAGCGTTGAAGACGCGGGGGGCCGAACCAGCTCCTACAATGAGCAGTTCTTC. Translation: CSVEDAGGRTSSYNEQFF.

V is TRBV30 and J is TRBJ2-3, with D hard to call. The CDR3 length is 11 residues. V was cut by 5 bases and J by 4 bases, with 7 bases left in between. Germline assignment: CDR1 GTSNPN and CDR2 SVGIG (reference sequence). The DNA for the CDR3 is TGTGCCTGGTTACTTTCAGATACGCAGTATTTT. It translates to CAWLLSDTQYF.

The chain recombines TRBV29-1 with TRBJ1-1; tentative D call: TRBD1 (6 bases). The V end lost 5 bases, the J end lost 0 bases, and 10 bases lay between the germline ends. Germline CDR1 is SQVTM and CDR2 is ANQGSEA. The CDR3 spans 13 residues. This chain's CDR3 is CSVYRVMNTEAFF. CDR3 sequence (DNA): TGCAGCGTTTACAGGGTAATGAACACTGAAGCTTTCTTT. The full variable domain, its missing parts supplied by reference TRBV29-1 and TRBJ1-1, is SAVISQKPSRDICQRGTSLTIQCQVDSQVTMMFWYRQQPGQSLTLIATANQGSEATYESGFVIDKFPISRPNLTFSTLTVSNMSPEDSSIYLCSVYRVMNTEAFFGQGTRLTVV.

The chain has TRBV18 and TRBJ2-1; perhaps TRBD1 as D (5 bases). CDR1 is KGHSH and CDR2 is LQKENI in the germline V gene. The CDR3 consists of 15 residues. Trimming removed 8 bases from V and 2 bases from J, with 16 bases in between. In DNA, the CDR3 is TGTGCCAGCGGGGCCCTCGCGGCCCCCTACAATGAGCAGTTCTTC. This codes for CASGALAAPYNEQFF.

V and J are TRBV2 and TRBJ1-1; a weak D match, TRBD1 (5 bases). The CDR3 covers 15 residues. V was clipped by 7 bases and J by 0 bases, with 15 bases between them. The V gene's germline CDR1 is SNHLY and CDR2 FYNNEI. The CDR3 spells CASIGELTMNTEAFF. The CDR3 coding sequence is TGTGCCAGCATAGGGGAACTGACAATGAACACTGAAGCTTTCTTT.

CDR3 region: CASSLGAGGADTEAFF. The CDR3 nucleotides are TGTGCCAGCAGTTTGGGGGCAGGGGGCGCCGACACTGAAGCTTTCTTT. The chain links TRBV7-6 to TRBJ1-1; 8 positions agree with TRBD1. The CDR3 covers 16 residues. CDR1 SGHVS and CDR2 FNYEAQ come from the germline V gene. With V trimmed by 6 bases and J by 3 bases, 12 bases remained unmatched. Based on the CDR3 plus reference TRBV7-6 and TRBJ1-1, the full variable domain is GAGVSQSPRYKVTKRGQDVALRCDPISGHVSLYWYRQALGQGPEFLTYFNYEAQQDKSGLPNDRFSAERPEGSISTLTIQRTEQRDSAMYRCASSLGAGGADTEAFFGQGTRLTVV.

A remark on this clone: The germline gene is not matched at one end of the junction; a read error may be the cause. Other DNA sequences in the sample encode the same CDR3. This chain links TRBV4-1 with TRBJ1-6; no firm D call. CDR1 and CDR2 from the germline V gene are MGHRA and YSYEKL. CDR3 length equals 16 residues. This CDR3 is CASSQAAGELNSPLHF. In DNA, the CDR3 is TGCGCCAGCAGCCAAGCGGCAGGCGAACTCAATTCCCCCCTCCACTTT.

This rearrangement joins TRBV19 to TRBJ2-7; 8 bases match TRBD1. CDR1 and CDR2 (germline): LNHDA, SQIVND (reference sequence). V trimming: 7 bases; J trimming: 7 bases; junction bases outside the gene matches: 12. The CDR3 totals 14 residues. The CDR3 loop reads CASTEQGGVGEQYF. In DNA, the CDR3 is TGTGCCAGTACCGAACAGGGGGGAGTAGGGGAGCAGTACTTC.

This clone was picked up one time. In DNA, the CDR3 is TGTGCCAGCAGCTCGGGGACAGGGGGACAGCCCCAGCATTTT. It translates to CASSSGTGGQPQHF. The genes are TRBV9 and TRBJ1-5, with 11 nucleotides matching TRBD1. The germline V gene encodes CDR1 SGDLS and CDR2 YYNGEE. The CDR3 totals 14 residues. V was clipped by 4 bases and J by 7 bases; unmatched bases: 4.

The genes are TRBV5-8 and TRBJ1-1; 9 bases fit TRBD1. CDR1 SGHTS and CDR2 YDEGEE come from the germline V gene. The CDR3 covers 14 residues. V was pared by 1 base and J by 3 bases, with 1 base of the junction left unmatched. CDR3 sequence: CASSLTGGHTEAFF. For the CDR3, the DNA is TGTGCCAGCAGCTTGACAGGGGGCCACACTGAAGCTTTCTTT.

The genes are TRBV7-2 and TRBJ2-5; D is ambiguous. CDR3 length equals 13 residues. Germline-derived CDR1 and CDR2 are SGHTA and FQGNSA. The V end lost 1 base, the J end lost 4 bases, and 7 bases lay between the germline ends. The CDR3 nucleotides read TGTGCCAGCAGCTTAGGCGGAGTAGAGACCCAGTACTTC. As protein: CASSLGGVETQYF. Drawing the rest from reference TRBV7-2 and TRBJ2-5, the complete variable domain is GAGVSQSPSNKVTEKGKDVELRCDPISGHTALYWYRQSLGQGLEFLIYFQGNSAPDKSGLPSDRFSAERTGGSVSTLTIQRTQQEDSAVYLCASSLGGVETQYFGPGTRLLVL.

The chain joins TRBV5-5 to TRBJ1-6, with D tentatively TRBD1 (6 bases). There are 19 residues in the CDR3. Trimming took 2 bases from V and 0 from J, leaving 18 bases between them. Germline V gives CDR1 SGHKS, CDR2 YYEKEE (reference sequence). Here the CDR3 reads CASSFRGGQPSSYNSPLHF. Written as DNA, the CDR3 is TGTGCCAGCAGCTTTCGCGGGGGGCAGCCAAGCTCCTATAATTCACCCCTCCACTTT.